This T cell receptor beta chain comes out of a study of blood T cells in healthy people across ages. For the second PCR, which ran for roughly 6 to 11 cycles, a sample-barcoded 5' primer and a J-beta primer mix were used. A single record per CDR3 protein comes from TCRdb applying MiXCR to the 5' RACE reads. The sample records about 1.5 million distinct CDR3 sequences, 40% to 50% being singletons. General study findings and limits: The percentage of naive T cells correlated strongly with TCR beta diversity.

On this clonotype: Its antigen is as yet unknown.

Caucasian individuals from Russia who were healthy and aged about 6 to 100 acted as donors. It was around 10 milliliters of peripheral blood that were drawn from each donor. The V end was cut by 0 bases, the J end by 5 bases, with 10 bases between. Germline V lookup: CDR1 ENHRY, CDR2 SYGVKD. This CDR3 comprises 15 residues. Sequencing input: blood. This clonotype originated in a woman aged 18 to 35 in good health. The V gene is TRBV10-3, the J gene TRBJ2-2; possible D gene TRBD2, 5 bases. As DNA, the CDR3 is TGTGCCATCAGTGAGTCAGGCCCGGGGACCGGGGAGCTGTTTTTT. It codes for CAISESGPGTGELFF.